This record looks at one T cell receptor beta chain sequence and its context. In its sample, this clonotype was seen many times. Its target antigen remains unknown. No base-level quality is on record; no much larger clone is a single base apart. Read against the paper, the sample's treatment or condition label means: live attenuated yellow fever vaccine strain. At every blood-draw timepoint, two biological replicates of bulk PBMCs were collected. PBMCs were isolated from peripheral blood using a standard Ficoll-Paque protocol. RNA was extracted with TriZol from bulk PBMCs, CD4 and CD8 fractions, and dextramer-positive and dextramer-negative fractions. The CDR3, cysteine through phenylalanine, is 18 amino acids long. The entry retains the CDR3 DNA only, 54 bases that are in frame from base 1. Reading the germline V gene gives CDR1 LGHNA and CDR2 YSLEER. Trimming costs V 0 bases and J 3 bases, and their ends lie 15 bases apart.

Synthesis of TCR cDNA relied on 5'RACE template switching, a step that introduced a universal primer site along with unique molecular identifiers. Priming of cDNA synthesis was performed from both the TCR alpha and TCR beta constant segments. Library amplification used two PCR steps, and the second PCR step added sample barcodes and sequencing adapters. Sequencing of libraries was done on Illumina HiSeq 2500 (2x100 bp) or NovaSeq (2x150 bp). From the authors' description of their analysis: Reads were demultiplexed and collapsed into UMI consensus sequences with MIGEC, and V(D)J alignment was performed with MiXCR. Clonotypes responding to the vaccine were identified with edgeR on replicate PBMC samples, with the criteria of FDR below 0.01 and a log2 fold change above 5 up to day 15. Bulk clonotypes were assigned CD4 or CD8 identity according to which sequenced CD4 or CD8 repertoire held them at higher abundance. TCRdb reran the public reads through fastp at Q25 and MiXCR, keeping productive beta chains. Duplicate CDR3 protein sequences are folded into a single record with the most common DNA and genes. What appears here as the V and J calls and clone size reflects TCRdb's work, not the paper's. The sample table records 450,000 to 550,000 distinct CDR3 sequences; roughly 22% of these occur just once. About 15% of the sample is held by the ten biggest clonotypes.

The data belong to a study of T cells after yellow fever vaccination (dated by TCRdb to the late 2010s). General notes on the study: The SMART-Seq v4 Ultra Low Input RNA kit was used to prepare libraries from fractions with low cell numbers. To track T-cell clones before and after primary and booster YFV17D yellow fever vaccination, bulk TCR alpha and beta repertoires were sequenced longitudinally. Two healthy male donors, one aged 18 to 30 and one aged 30 to 40 years, were included in the cohort. Bulk PBMC replicates and cell subsets were isolated from blood drawn at multiple timepoints before and after both primary and secondary immunization. The research as a whole found: After the booster, most clones that had expanded after primary vaccination were detected again (around 97% of CD4 and around 88% of CD8), suggesting broad maintenance of memory. A small fraction of clonotypes appeared in both the CD4 and CD8 compartments, likely as a result of convergent recombination. The study included only a couple of donors, which limits how far the findings can be generalized. Computational filtering was required because FACS-sorted repertoires could contain abundant contaminating clonotypes from the bulk population. Compared with the primary T-cell response, the secondary T-cell response was faster but weaker, reaching its peak on day 5 rather than on day 15.

The clonotype comes from a man aged 18-30 years who received the YFV17D yellow fever vaccine. Source: PBMCs, taken more than 20 days after the first yellow fever vaccination. The sequence is built from TRBV4-3 and TRBJ1-6, and perhaps TRBD1 as D gene, on 5 matching bases. In nucleotides, the sequence is TGCGCCAGCAGCCAAGAGTCCACAAATAGGGGCTATAATTCACCCCTCCACTTT. Its amino acids are CASSQESTNRGYNSPLHF.